The entry that follows covers one T cell receptor beta chain sequence. Antigen specificity is unknown. Generated by immunoSEQ multiplex PCR, the TCRdb table keeps only in-frame clones and is missing some. This table holds 190,000 or so clones, roughly 72% found once. The germline CDR1 and CDR2 sequences are SGHTA and FQGNSA. This CDR3 comprises 14 residues. Trimming shortened V by 1 base and J by 6 bases, and 10 bases separated the two germline ends. These data belong to a study of cytotoxic CD8 clonotypes in ibrutinib-treated CLL. Study details: The patients comprised some 10 relapsed/refractory and more than 14 treatment-naive cases, under 18 IGHV unmutated.

Findings of the study overall: Progressing patients had sampling times that differed from those of sustained-remission patients. With treatment, public clonotypes, which were uncommon, either contracted or remained stable. Measured clonality at baseline was greater than in age-matched healthy donors and tracked with circulating CD8+ T-cell counts.

This sequence originates from a human donor with chronic lymphocytic leukemia. This chain connects TRBV7-2 to TRBJ2-1, with D perhaps being TRBD1 or TRBD2 (5 bases each). The specimen comprised PBMCs, sampled after 24 months of ibrutinib treatment. The CDR3 is CASSLGQGPNEQFF. CDR3 coding DNA: TGTGCCAGCAGCTTAGGGCAGGGACCCAATGAGCAGTTCTTC.